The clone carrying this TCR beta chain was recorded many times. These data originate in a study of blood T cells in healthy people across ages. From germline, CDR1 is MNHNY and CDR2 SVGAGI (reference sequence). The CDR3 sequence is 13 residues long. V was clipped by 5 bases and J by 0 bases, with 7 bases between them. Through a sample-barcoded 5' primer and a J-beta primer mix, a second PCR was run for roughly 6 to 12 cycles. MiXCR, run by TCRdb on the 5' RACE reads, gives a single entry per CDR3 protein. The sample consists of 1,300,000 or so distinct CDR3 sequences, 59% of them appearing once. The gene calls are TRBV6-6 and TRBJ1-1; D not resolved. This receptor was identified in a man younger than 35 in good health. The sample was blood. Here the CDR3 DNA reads TGTGCCAGCAGTCAGGTCATGAACACTGAAGCTTTCTTT. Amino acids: CASSQVMNTEAFF.